The sample holds a few counts of the clone carrying this TCR beta chain. Its antigen is not identified. The sample originates from a study of identical twins. Study results and caveats: Excess twin sharing in beta out-of-frame sequences was weaker.

CDR1 and CDR2 from the germline V gene are MNHEY and SVGEGT. The V end lost 4 bases, the J end lost 3 bases, and 16 bases lay between the germline ends. This CDR3 has 15 amino acids. Template switching added a universal primer binding site, and final cDNA carried unique molecular identifiers. Each CDR3 protein gets one entry after TCRdb re-called the 5' RACE reads with MiXCR. Among 400,000 to 600,000 distinct CDR3 sequences listed, 20% to 25% were seen once. These data were also filed under a second study, of yellow fever vaccine responses in identical twins.

The sequence was collected from a woman between 18 and 30 years old in good health. The rearrangement joins TRBV6-2 or TRBV6-3 to TRBJ2-7; weak D call: TRBD2 (6 bases). Sequencing was carried out using CD4+ T cells sorted from blood. DNA for the CDR3: TGTGCCAGCAGTTTTACAATGCGGGGTTACTACGAGCAGTACGTC. It specifies CASSFTMRGYYEQYV.